This is a list of T cell receptor beta chains from one sample in a study of T and B cells in COVID-19 patients. TCRdb processed the multiplex PCR reads anew with MiXCR; each CDR3 protein has one entry. The sample includes 2,000 to 2,500 distinct CDR3 sequences, 25% to 35% seen only once; the top ten take about two thirds. Sequenced sample: blood. Receptors originate from a human donor with active COVID-19. Both conserved end residues are part of each CDR3. D genes are given only for firm matches. Only some rows state a clone size, as once, few, many or a class for expanded clones.

>TRBJ2-1|TRBV15|medium-sized|.
TGTGCCACCAGCAGAGGTGACTACAATGAGCAGTTCTTC
CATSRGDYNEQFF
>TRBJ2-7|TRBV18|.|.
TGTGCCAGCTCACGAACGGAATCCTACGAGCAGTACTTC
CASSRTESYEQYF
>TRBJ1-4|TRBV5-5|.|.
TGTGCCAGCAGCTGGACAACTAATGAAAAACTGTTTTTT
CASSWTTNEKLFF
>TRBJ2-7|TRBV12-3/TRBV12-4|.|TRBD2
TGTGCCAGCAGTCCGGGGGGTCAACTGGGCGAGCAGTACTTC
CASSPGGQLGEQYF
>TRBJ1-2|TRBV29-1|medium-sized|.
TGCAGCGTTGGGGTCGGGGCAAGTTACTATGGCTACACCTTC
CSVGVGASYYGYTF
>TRBJ2-1|TRBV20-1|.|.
TGCAGTGCTAGAGGGGACGGTAATGAGCAGTTCTTC
CSARGDGNEQFF
>TRBJ2-1|TRBV19|.|TRBD2
TGTGCCAGTAGTATAGAGGGACTAGCGGGAGTTAATGAGCAGTTCTTC
CASSIEGLAGVNEQFF
>TRBJ1-4|TRBV6-5|medium-sized|TRBD1
TGTGCCAGCAGTTACTTTAGCGTCACAGGGGGTAATGAAAAACTGTTTTTT
CASSYFSVTGGNEKLFF
>TRBJ2-1|TRBV19|.|.
TGTGCCAGTAGCCCCGACAGAATCTCCTACAATGAGCAGTTCTTC
CASSPDRISYNEQFF
>TRBJ2-3|TRBV19|medium-sized|.
TGTGCCAGTCGCTCGGGGGCGTCGGATACGCAGTATTTT
CASRSGASDTQYF
>TRBJ2-1|TRBV7-9|.|TRBD2
TGTGCCAGCAGCCGTAGCGGGACCTCCTACAATGAGCAGTTCTTC
CASSRSGTSYNEQFF
>TRBJ2-1|TRBV12-3/TRBV12-4|.|.
TGTGCCAGCAGTCCCGGGACTCTCTACAATGAGCAGTTCTTC
CASSPGTLYNEQFF
>TRBJ1-2|TRBV5-6|.|.
TGTGCCAGCAGCTCTGGGGCCACCTATGGCTACACCTTC
CASSSGATYGYTF
>TRBJ1-1|TRBV7-9|once|.
TGTGCCAGCAGCTACCGGGGAGCGAACACTGAAGCTTTCTTT
CASSYRGANTEAFF
>TRBJ2-1|TRBV27|.|.
TGTGCCAGCAGTGTGCCGGGGGCTAATTACAATGAGCAGTTCTTC
CASSVPGANYNEQFF
>TRBJ1-1|TRBV12-3/TRBV12-4|.|TRBD1
TGTGCCAGCAGTCTGGGACAGGGAAACACTGAAGCTTTCTTT
CASSLGQGNTEAFF
>TRBJ2-7|TRBV15|medium-sized|.
TGTGCCACCTCCGCGGGCGGGGCCCTCTACGAGCAGTACTTC
CATSAGGALYEQYF
>TRBJ2-7|TRBV5-6|medium-sized|TRBD2
TGTGCCAGCAGCCGAATAGCGGGAGGTCACGAGCAGTACTTC
CASSRIAGGHEQYF
>TRBJ1-3|TRBV6-2/TRBV6-3|.|.
TGTGCCAGCGCGGGCGGAAACACCATATATTTT
CASAGGNTIYF
>TRBJ2-2|TRBV12-3/TRBV12-4|.|.
TGTGCCAGCAGTTTTGAGGGAACCGGGGAGCTGTTTTTT
CASSFEGTGELFF
>TRBJ2-6|TRBV18|medium-sized|.
TGTGCCAGCTCACCATCTAGGCGGAGCTCTGGGGCCAACGTCCTGACTTTC
CASSPSRRSSGANVLTF
>TRBJ1-4|TRBV15|medium-sized|TRBD1
TGTGCCACCAGCGAGGGGGCAGGGGATGAAAAACTGTTTTTT
CATSEGAGDEKLFF
>TRBJ2-1|TRBV28|.|.
TGTGCCAGCAGTTTAGCGGGTACGCCATACAATGAGCAGTTCTTC
CASSLAGTPYNEQFF
>TRBJ2-3|TRBV15|many|TRBD1
TGTGCCACCAGCAGAGATGAAGGGGGCTATGGGACCACAGATACGCAGTATTTT
CATSRDEGGYGTTDTQYF
>TRBJ2-3|TRBV6-1|many|TRBD2
TGTGCCAGCAGTGAAGCGCTACTAGCGGGAGTTCGAGATACGCAGTATTTT
CASSEALLAGVRDTQYF
>TRBJ2-1|TRBV20-1|.|.
TGCAGTGCTAGTAAGGAGAGCTCCTACAATGAGCAGTTCTTC
CSASKESSYNEQFF
>TRBJ2-1|TRBV12-3/TRBV12-4|medium-sized|TRBD1
TGTGCCAGCAGGGGGGGACAGGGTCCCTTCAATGAGCAGTTCTTC
CASRGGQGPFNEQFF
>TRBJ2-3|TRBV27|medium-sized|.
TGTGCCAGCAGTTCCCCCTCCACGCCGAGCACAGATACGCAGTATTTT
CASSSPSTPSTDTQYF
>TRBJ2-1|TRBV6-5|medium-sized|.
TGTGCCAGTAAAGGACAGCTCTACAATGAGCAGTTCTTC
CASKGQLYNEQFF
>TRBJ2-7|TRBV27|medium-sized|TRBD2
TGTGCCAGCAGTTTATCTCGGCTAGCGGGATCCGAGCAGTACTTC
CASSLSRLAGSEQYF
>TRBJ2-5|TRBV12-3/TRBV12-4|medium-sized|TRBD2
TGTGCCAGCAGTTTACGGGAGGTGACGTTGACCCAGTACTTC
CASSLREVTLTQYF
>TRBJ2-3|TRBV20-1|.|TRBD2
TGCAGTGCTAGGTCCGGGACTAGCGGACTATTCACAGATACGCAGTATTTT
CSARSGTSGLFTDTQYF
>TRBJ2-5|TRBV18|medium-sized|.
TGTGCCAGCTCACGCGCGGGACACGCCCAAGAGACCCAGTACTTC
CASSRAGHAQETQYF
>TRBJ2-3|TRBV15|medium-sized|.
TGTGCCACCAGCACCGGCCTTCAGACAGATACGCAGTATTTT
CATSTGLQTDTQYF
>TRBJ2-5|TRBV12-3/TRBV12-4|medium-sized|.
TGTGCCAGCAGTTTCAGCGGTAGCCAAGAGACCCAGTACTTC
CASSFSGSQETQYF
>TRBJ2-7|TRBV28|once|.
TGTGCCAGCAGTTTAAGTCCAACCGAGCAGTACTTC
CASSLSPTEQYF
>TRBJ1-1|TRBV7-9|.|.
TGTGCCAGCAGCCCCCGGGCAGGGGTTATGAACACTGAAGCTTTCTTT
CASSPRAGVMNTEAFF
>TRBJ1-2|TRBV28|.|.
TGTGCCAGCAGTCCAGGACAGAACTATGGCTACACCTTC
CASSPGQNYGYTF
>TRBJ2-3|TRBV5-1|medium-sized|TRBD2
TGCGCCAGCAGCTACGGGACTAGCGGAGCAGATACGCAGTATTTT
CASSYGTSGADTQYF
>TRBJ2-1|TRBV13|medium-sized|TRBD2
TGTGCCAGCAGCTTAAACCGGGAGGGCTACAATGAGCAGTTCTTC
CASSLNREGYNEQFF
>TRBJ1-1|TRBV6-5|medium-sized|.
TGTGCCAGCGGCCCGGATATGACGAACACTGAAGCTTTCTTT
CASGPDMTNTEAFF
>TRBJ2-5|TRBV20-1|once|TRBD2
TGCAGTGCTCTCTCTACAAGCGGGGGTGAGACCCAGTACTTC
CSALSTSGGETQYF
>TRBJ2-3|TRBV5-5|.|TRBD2
TGTGCCAGCAGCCCGACTAGCGCGAGCACAGATACGCAGTATTTT
CASSPTSASTDTQYF
>TRBJ1-6|TRBV12-3/TRBV12-4|medium-sized|.
TGTGCCAGCAGTAACCCGTGGGAAGGTTCACCCCTCCACTTT
CASSNPWEGSPLHF
>TRBJ2-7|TRBV19|medium-sized|TRBD2
TGTGCCAGTAGTCCTCGGACTAGCGGGAGCGCCGACTACGAGCAGTACTTC
CASSPRTSGSADYEQYF
>TRBJ2-3|TRBV6-2/TRBV6-3|.|TRBD1
TGTGCCAGCAGTTACCCTGACAGGGGTTCTGCTCAAAGCACAGATACGCAGTATTTT
CASSYPDRGSAQSTDTQYF
>TRBJ1-2|TRBV7-9|.|.
TGTGCCAGCACCTTGGGGGCCTCACCGGGCCTTAACTATGGCTACACCTTC
CASTLGASPGLNYGYTF
>TRBJ1-2|TRBV5-3|few|.
TGCGCCAGCAGCGGGGGGGACACTGGCGATGGCTACACCTTC
CASSGGDTGDGYTF
>TRBJ2-7|TRBV6-5|.|.
TGTGCCAGCAGTTACTGCTTAGAGATCTGCGAGCAGTACTTC
CASSYCLEICEQYF
>TRBJ2-1|TRBV6-5|medium-sized|TRBD2
TGTGCCAGCAGTGGAGTCGGTGATAGCGGGAGGCCCTCCTACAATGAGCAGTTCTTC
CASSGVGDSGRPSYNEQFF
>TRBJ1-1|TRBV19|medium-sized|.
TGTGCCAGTAGTTGGACAGAGGACACTGAAGCTTTCTTT
CASSWTEDTEAFF
>TRBJ2-7|TRBV20-1|few|TRBD2
TGCAGTGACGTAGAACTAGCGGGAGTAAGGTACGAGCAGTACTTC
CSDVELAGVRYEQYF
>TRBJ2-7|TRBV28|few|.
TGTGCCAGCAGCCCCCAAATGAGACAGGCTACCTACGAGCAGTACTTC
CASSPQMRQATYEQYF
>TRBJ2-7|TRBV5-1|few|TRBD1
TGCGCCAGCAGCTTAGGACAGGGGGCGTCCTACGAGCAGTACTTC
CASSLGQGASYEQYF
>TRBJ2-7|TRBV6-5|large|.
TGTGCCAGCCGGGACTCCGGCGTCGAGCAGTACTTC
CASRDSGVEQYF
>TRBJ1-4|TRBV28|many|TRBD1
TGTGCCAGCAGCCCGGGACAGGTCGAGGAAAAACTGTTTTTT
CASSPGQVEEKLFF
>TRBJ1-2|TRBV5-6|many|.
TGTGCCAGCAGCCAGGGAGTCTGGGGCTACACCTTC
CASSQGVWGYTF